These T cell receptor beta chains were read from a single sample in a study of beta chain features in type 1 diabetes. Method: immunoSEQ multiplex PCR; TCRdb's copy keeps in-frame clones and lacks some. The sample includes hundreds of thousands of clones, approximately 28% of them seen just once. The sequenced sample consisted of naive CD4+ T cells from blood. These receptors came from a man aged 18 to 29 in good health. CDR3s include the opening cysteine and the closing phenylalanine or tryptophan. A D gene is named only where the DNA matches it firmly. Some rows mark clone size as missing; the rest say once, few, many or name a class of expanded clone.

DNA,CDR3,J,size,V,D
TGCGCCAGCAGCTTACCCGGGACAGGGGACGATACGCAGTATTTT,CASSLPGTGDDTQYF,TRBJ2-3,.,TRBV5-1,TRBD1
TGCGCCAGCAGCCCAGGGGTGGAGCAGCCCCAGCATTTT,CASSPGVEQPQHF,TRBJ1-5,few,TRBV4-1,.
TGTGCCAGCAGCTTAGGGGTTACAGCGAGTGAGCAGTTCTTC,CASSLGVTASEQFF,TRBJ2-1,.,TRBV7-2,.
TGTGCCAGCAGCGTGAGCGGAAACTCCTACAATGAGCAGTTCTTC,CASSVSGNSYNEQFF,TRBJ2-1,few,TRBV9,.
TGTGCCAGCAGCTTAGAGAGAGAGGGTACGCAGTATTTT,CASSLEREGTQYF,TRBJ2-3,.,TRBV7-2,.
TGTGCCAGCAGTATGGGCATGAACACTGAAGCTTTCTTT,CASSMGMNTEAFF,TRBJ1-1,.,TRBV2,.
TGTGCCAGTGCTAATCGGGAGACCCAGTACTTC,CASANRETQYF,TRBJ2-5,.,TRBV7-2,.
TGTGCCAGCAGCGCCGGGGACGAGCAGTACTTC,CASSAGDEQYF,TRBJ2-7,.,TRBV9,.
TGTGCCAGCAGCTTGGCCAGCCAGAACTATGGCTACACCTTC,CASSLASQNYGYTF,TRBJ1-2,.,TRBV5-4,.
TGTGCCAGCAGCCCCGGACAGGGGGAAGGTGGCTACACCTTC,CASSPGQGEGGYTF,TRBJ1-2,.,TRBV7-3,TRBD1
TGTGCCTGGAGCCGGGACTTCCTAGCTAACTATGGCTACACCTTC,CAWSRDFLANYGYTF,TRBJ1-2,.,TRBV30,.
TGTGCCAGCAGTGCTTCCATCTCTGTATTCAACTATGGCTACACCTTC,CASSASISVFNYGYTF,TRBJ1-2,.,TRBV6-1,.
TGTGCCAGCAGCTTGGGATACGAGCAGTACTTC,CASSLGYEQYF,TRBJ2-7,.,TRBV5-6,.
TGTGCCAGCAGCTTGGATGTGGGAGGAGGTCCAGATACGCAGTATTTT,CASSLDVGGGPDTQYF,TRBJ2-3,few,TRBV5-8,.
TGTGCCAGCAGTCCTAGACTAGCCCATGAGCAGTTCTTC,CASSPRLAHEQFF,TRBJ2-1,once,TRBV28,TRBD2
TGTGCCAGCAGAGTTGGGGGGCAGAGCAATCAGCCCCAGCATTTT,CASRVGGQSNQPQHF,TRBJ1-5,few,TRBV6-5,.
TGTGCCAGCAAAGGGCAGCTCAGCACAGATACGCAGTATTTT,CASKGQLSTDTQYF,TRBJ2-3,few,TRBV6-1,.
TGTGCCAGCAGGGACGGGACTAGCGGAGATACGCAGTATTTT,CASRDGTSGDTQYF,TRBJ2-3,few,TRBV5-4,TRBD2
TGTGCCATCAGTGGGGGACAGCCTCAAGAGACCCAGTACTTC,CAISGGQPQETQYF,TRBJ2-5,.,TRBV10-3,TRBD1
TGTGCCAGCAGCTTGTCCGCAGGGGGGACCAATGAAAAACTGTTTTTT,CASSLSAGGTNEKLFF,TRBJ1-4,.,TRBV5-4,TRBD1
TGTGCCTGGAGATGGAACCCGAACACTGAAGCTTTCTTT,CAWRWNPNTEAFF,TRBJ1-1,.,TRBV30,.
TGTGCCAGCAGCGACAGGGGGCTCTACGAGCAGTACTTC,CASSDRGLYEQYF,TRBJ2-7,few,TRBV7-2,TRBD1
TGTGCCTGGAGTGGGCCGACAGGGGGCCAAGAGACCCAGTACTTC,CAWSGPTGGQETQYF,TRBJ2-5,.,TRBV30,TRBD1
TGTGCCAGTAGTATTCTAGCGGGAGGGCGCAATGAGCAGTTCTTC,CASSILAGGRNEQFF,TRBJ2-1,.,TRBV19,TRBD2
TGTGCCAGCAGCGATACTAGCCTCTATGAGCAGTTCTTC,CASSDTSLYEQFF,TRBJ2-1,few,TRBV7-9,.
TGCGCCAGCAGCTTGGTAGGGGCGAGCTCCTACGAGCAGTACTTC,CASSLVGASSYEQYF,TRBJ2-7,few,TRBV5-1,.
TGTGCCAGCAGGGGACCAGATACGCAGTATTTT,CASRGPDTQYF,TRBJ2-3,.,TRBV5-6,.
TGTGCCAGCAGCCCGCCAGGACCCTCCTACAATGAGCAGTTCTTC,CASSPPGPSYNEQFF,TRBJ2-1,.,TRBV14,.
TGCAGCGTTGAATCGACAGGGTGGAACACTGAAGCTTTCTTT,CSVESTGWNTEAFF,TRBJ1-1,.,TRBV29-1,TRBD1
TGTGCCTGGAGTGTACTCGGCCAGGATGGTGGCTACACCTTC,CAWSVLGQDGGYTF,TRBJ1-2,.,TRBV30,.
TGTGCCAGCAGCTTAGCGGGACTGAAGCAGTTCTTC,CASSLAGLKQFF,TRBJ2-1,few,TRBV7-6,.
TGCAGCGTTGAATGGAAGCAACCCATATGGCTAGCGGCCCAAGAGACCCAGTACTTC,CSVEWKQPIWLAAQETQYF,TRBJ2-5,.,TRBV29-1,TRBD2
TGTGCCTGGAGTGCGACAGGGGGCGCCGGCTACACCTTC,CAWSATGGAGYTF,TRBJ1-2,few,TRBV30,TRBD1
TGTGCCATCAGTGAGACGACGCTGCTGACCTACGAGCAGTACTTC,CAISETTLLTYEQYF,TRBJ2-7,.,TRBV10-3,.
TGTGCCACCAGCAGACTCCAAGAGGGTCTTGGCTACACCTTC,CATSRLQEGLGYTF,TRBJ1-2,.,TRBV15,.
TGTGCCAGCAGCCGCGCCCTGGGACTAGGGGAGACCCAGTACTTC,CASSRALGLGETQYF,TRBJ2-5,few,TRBV7-9,TRBD2
TGCAGCGTAAAACAGACAGGGGACGAGCAGTACTTC,CSVKQTGDEQYF,TRBJ2-7,few,TRBV29-1,TRBD1
TGTGCCAGCTCACCGAGGGAGGGTGATGGCTACACCTTC,CASSPREGDGYTF,TRBJ1-2,.,TRBV18,.
TGTGCCAGCAGTCCAGGGGGTACGCAGTATTTT,CASSPGGTQYF,TRBJ2-3,.,TRBV14,TRBD1
TGCGCCAGCAGCGGTAGGGACAGAGGAAATGAGCAGTTCTTC,CASSGRDRGNEQFF,TRBJ2-1,.,TRBV5-1,TRBD1
TGCAGCGTTGTACCGGGACAGGGCTATGGCTACACCTTC,CSVVPGQGYGYTF,TRBJ1-2,few,TRBV29-1,TRBD1
TGCAGCGTCCTACCTGGAGGGCCAACCTACGAGCAGTACTTC,CSVLPGGPTYEQYF,TRBJ2-7,few,TRBV29-1,.
TGTGCCAGCAGCTTTAAGCGCTACGAGCAGTACTTC,CASSFKRYEQYF,TRBJ2-7,.,TRBV5-6,.
TGTGCCAGCTCACTCGGGGAGGGCTACAATGAGCAGTTCTTC,CASSLGEGYNEQFF,TRBJ2-1,.,TRBV18,TRBD2
TGTGCCAGCAGCTTAGCTGGTATGGGGGAGACCCAGTACTTC,CASSLAGMGETQYF,TRBJ2-5,once,TRBV7-9,.
TGCGCCAGCAGCCATCTCGGGGGACACTCCTACGAGCAGTACTTC,CASSHLGGHSYEQYF,TRBJ2-7,.,TRBV4-3,.
TGTGCCTGGAGCCTAGACAGGGTCCGGGAGACCCAGTACTTC,CAWSLDRVRETQYF,TRBJ2-5,once,TRBV30,TRBD1
TGTGCCAGCAGCTTTAGCCGCTCCTACGAGCAGTACTTC,CASSFSRSYEQYF,TRBJ2-7,.,TRBV7-2,.
TGTGCCAGCAGTCCCGACGTCTACAATGAGCAGTTCTTC,CASSPDVYNEQFF,TRBJ2-1,.,TRBV28,.
TGCAGCGTTGCAAGCCCCGAGCGTTACGAGCAGTACTTC,CSVASPERYEQYF,TRBJ2-7,few,TRBV29-1,.